This TCR beta chain came from a study of blood T cell repertoires in COVID-19. Study at large: Donors in the United States, Italy and Spain gave samples during acute or convalescent COVID-19.

Per the study methods: Counts of nucleated cells, estimated from reference gene primer amplification, were obtained. Using immunoSEQ multiplex PCR, the repertoire was profiled, and TCRdb retains in-frame clones only, with some absent. V and J calls and clone size are those listed in that table; D and trimming were worked out from the DNA. The sample includes about 150,000 clones, 75% to 90% of them seen just once. Germline values: CDR1 SGHRS, CDR2 YFSETQ. V lost 0 bases to trimming and J lost 6 bases; unmatched junction nucleotides: 7. The length of the CDR3 is 17 residues. The clonotype originates from a woman aged 55-69 years with acute or convalescent COVID-19. Material for sequencing was peripheral blood. V usage is TRBV5-1 and J usage is TRBJ1-6; 9 nucleotides match TRBD1. CDR3 nucleotides: TGCGCCAGCAGCTTGGAGAGGTTGACAGGGGGTAATTCACCCCTCCACTTT. Encoded protein: CASSLERLTGGNSPLHF.